Shown below are 11 T cell receptor beta chains from a single sample sequenced in a study of shared clonotypes between healthy human individuals. Clones were read by immunoSEQ multiplex PCR, and TCRdb kept only the in-frame ones, dropping some. The data hold around 95,000 clones, with more than 45% observed a single time. The sample taken for sequencing was PBMCs. These receptors came from a woman aged 40 to 55 in good health. Some clones in this sample may be carry-over from other donors' samples.

This chain links TRBV21-1 with TRBJ2-1; TRBD1, as called in the table, went unchecked against the DNA. TRBV21-1 is shown as a pseudogene. This CDR3 region has 16 residues. The CDR3 reads CASSTRTGHSYNEQFF. The CDR3 nucleotides read TGTGCCAGCAGCACCAGGACAGGTCACTCCTACAATGAGCAGTTCTTC.

This clone was seen a few times. The rearrangement joins TRBV7-3 to TRBJ2-1; D gene ambiguous. CDR1 is SGHTA, CDR2 FQGTGA, per germline. The CDR3 consists of 15 residues. The V gene lost 5 bases and the J gene lost 4 bases, with 15 bases spanning the gap. CDR3 region: CASSPVVGKYNEQFF. The CDR3 DNA follows: TGTGCCAGCAGCCCCGTCGTGGGAAAGTACAATGAGCAGTTCTTC.

This clone was seen a single time. This sequence joins TRBV30 and TRBJ2-5; D ambiguous. Judging by the DNA end, TRBJ2-7 fits better; the J call may be wrong. The CDR3 is made up of 13 amino acids. Germline V CDR1 and CDR2: GTSNPN, SVGIG (reference sequence). The CDR3 bases are TGTGCCTGGAGTGTAGGCCTTGGCTACGAGCAGTACTTC. Translation: CAWSVGLGYEQYF.

A word on this clone: One end of the junction is discordant with germline, which a read error may explain. This chain links TRBV30 with TRBJ2-5; no firm D call. Germline values: CDR1 GTSNPN, CDR2 SVGIG (reference sequence). CDR3 length: 13 residues. The CDR3 spells CAWSGAVQGTQYF. The CDR3 nucleotides are TGTGCCTGGAGTGGTGCAGTCCAAGGGACCCAGTACTTC.

A remark on this clone: A far bigger clonotype differs at one base, so this is likely a read error. This chain links TRBV28 with TRBJ1-1, with TRBD1 matching 9 bases. CDR3 length: 16 amino acids. From germline, CDR1 is MDHEN and CDR2 SYDVKM. J lost 4 bases, V lost 3 bases, and 9 bases had no gene match. CDR3 sequence: CASSLRGQGTSTEAFF. CDR3 nucleotide sequence: TGTGCCAGCAGTTTGAGAGGACAGGGGACGAGCACTGAAGCTTTCTTT.

The chain has TRBV7-2 and TRBJ1-1, with 11 bases that match TRBD1. With 1 base clipped from V and 3 bases from J, the junction kept 4 bases outside the gene matches. CDR3 length: 16 amino acids. Per the germline V gene, CDR1 is SGHTA and CDR2 is FQGNSA. CDR3 nucleotide sequence: TGTGCCAGCAGCTTAGTGGGGACAGGGGGATACACTGAAGCTTTCTTT. Protein sequence: CASSLVGTGGYTEAFF.

Concerning this clone itself: It is likely a read error: a sequence one base away is far more abundant. CDR3 sequence reads: CAWSPNQAHSSTEAFF. The CDR3 nucleotides are TGTGCCTGGAGCCCGAACCAGGCCCACTCGAGCACTGAAGCTTTCTTT. The chain has TRBV30 and TRBJ1-1; D is ambiguous. Per germline, CDR1 GTSNPN and CDR2 SVGIG (reference sequence). The V gene lost 3 bases and the J gene lost 4 bases, with 21 bases spanning the gap. The length of the CDR3 is 16 residues. Drawing the rest from reference TRBV30 and TRBJ1-1, the complete variable domain is SQTIHQWPATLVQPVGSPLSLECTVEGTSNPNLYWYRQAAGRGLQLLFYSVGIGQISSEVPQNLSASRPQDRQFILSSKKLLLSDSGFYLCAWSPNQAHSSTEAFFGQGTRLTVV.

Only one count was recorded for this clone. The conserved phenylalanine or tryptophan is not found at the CDR3 terminus, so this likely reflects a read error. CDR3 residues: CAWIPLRMNTEAFL. DNA of the CDR3: TGTGCCTGGATCCCCCTCAGAATGAACACTGAAGCTTTCCTT. The rearrangement uses TRBV30 and TRBJ1-1, with unresolved D. The CDR3 has 14 amino acids. V shed 4 bases and J shed 0 bases, with 12 bases lying between them. Germline V gene lookup returns CDR1 GTSNPN and CDR2 SVGIG (reference sequence).

A note on this clone: This clone may be a read error of a much larger clone one base away. Distinct nucleotide sequences in the sample also encode this CDR3. This chain connects TRBV30 to TRBJ2-5; tentative D call: TRBD2 (6 bases). CDR3 length: 14 residues. The V gene lost 0 bases and the J gene lost 5 bases, with 13 bases spanning the gap. In germline, CDR1 is GTSNPN, CDR2 SVGIG (reference sequence). The CDR3 sequence is CAWSVGLEGETQYF. The CDR3 nucleotides read TGTGCCTGGAGTGTAGGACTGGAGGGGGAGACCCAGTACTTC.

In DNA, the CDR3 is TGTGCCAGCAGCGACCCCAGCGGGGGGGCCACAGATACGCAGTATTTT. This codes for CASSDPSGGATDTQYF. The gene calls are TRBV28 and TRBJ2-3, with 10 positions matching TRBD2. In germline, CDR1 is MDHEN, CDR2 SYDVKM. This CDR3 has 16 residues. Trimming took 6 bases from V and 2 from J; bases not matched to a gene: 8.

This chain uses TRBV28 with TRBJ1-4; 8 nucleotides line up with TRBD1. V gave up 5 bases and J gave up 5 bases; unmatched junction bases: 7. The CDR3 totals 15 residues. CDR1 and CDR2 (germline): MDHEN, SYDVKM. CDR3: CASSEYTGGNEKLFF. CDR3 nucleotide sequence: TGTGCCAGCAGTGAATATACAGGGGGAAATGAAAAACTGTTTTTT.